These 7 T cell receptor beta chains came from one sample sequenced in a study of T cells expressing NK-cell markers. TCRdb derives one entry per CDR3 protein from the 5' RACE reads, leaving out DNA. The sample includes a few hundred thousand distinct CDR3 sequences. The sequencing input was blood T cells: a sorted CD56 or NKG2C T cell subset, CD4+ or CD8+ T cells, or bulk PBMC T cells (not recorded which). These receptors were obtained from a man aged 18-75 years in good health.

This sequence joins TRBV6-5 and TRBJ1-1; absent DNA, TCRdb's TRBD1 call cannot be checked. The CDR3 has 15 amino acids. The germline CDR1 and CDR2 sequences are MNHEY and SVGAGI. CDR3 sequence reads: CASSYSRTPNTEAFF.

The V call is TRBV12-3 or TRBV12-4, the J call TRBJ2-1; the TCRdb call, TRBD1, lacks DNA for checking. This CDR3 is 16 amino acids long. The CDR3 is CASSLGLGGANNEQFF.

The CDR3 is CATRPGTATYNEQFF. The rearrangement uses TRBV24-1 and TRBJ2-1; TCRdb outputs TRBD2, but without DNA this stays unchecked. The CDR3 has 15 residues. Germline CDR1 is KGHDR and CDR2 is SFDVKD.

The chain has TRBV19 and TRBJ2-7; TCRdb outputs TRBD1, but without DNA this stays unchecked. Per the germline V gene, CDR1 is LNHDA and CDR2 is SQIVND (reference sequence). CDR3 length: 13 residues. The chain's CDR3 is CATRGQGIYEQYF.

The chain uses TRBV7-3 and TRBJ2-3; with no DNA, the TCRdb D assignment of TRBD1 cannot be verified. The CDR3 contains 13 residues. Germline CDR1 is SGHTA and CDR2 is FQGTGA. CDR3 residues: CASSPGVHDTQYF.

This chain connects TRBV6-1 to TRBJ2-1; TCRdb gives TRBD1 as the D gene, but with no DNA this cannot be confirmed. CDR3 length equals 15 residues. The V gene's germline CDR1 is MNHNS and CDR2 SASEGT. CDR3: CASSGAGQGIGEQFF.

This chain connects TRBV20-1 to TRBJ1-2; TCRdb calls TRBD1, which cannot be checked without DNA. From germline, CDR1 is DFQATT and CDR2 SNEGSKA (reference sequence). There are 15 residues in the CDR3. CDR3 protein: CSASLTGKAYYGYTF.